One and the same sample provided the 9 T cell receptor beta chains below, sequenced in a study of cytomegalovirus exposure and HLA in healthy donors. PCR used 60 Vbeta primers and 13 Jbeta primers. Assay used: immunoSEQ multiplex PCR; TCRdb lists only in-frame clones, some missing. The table includes 150,000 to 200,000 clones, roughly 80% detected once. The sample comprised PBMCs. These receptors came from a woman aged 25 to 45 in good health and CMV-seropositive.

This clone was observed a few times. One end of the junction is discordant with germline, which a read error may explain. The J gene is TRBJ2-7, the V gene TRBV13; 7 positions agree with TRBD1. Germline assignment: CDR1 PRHDT and CDR2 FYEKMQ (reference sequence). This CDR3 has 12 amino acids. The CDR3 protein is CASSSNRGRSTF. Written as DNA, the CDR3 is TGTGCCAGCAGCTCCAACAGGGGACGGTCTACTTTC.

The rearrangement joins TRBV12-5 to TRBJ1-1; a weak D match, TRBD1 (5 bases). The V gene lost 5 bases and the J gene lost 3 bases, with 7 bases spanning the gap. The CDR3 has 12 residues. Germline CDR1 is LGHNT and CDR2 is FRNRAP. CDR3 residues: CASGRGDTEAFF. CDR3 nucleotides: TGTGCTAGTGGTCGGGGGGACACTGAAGCTTTCTTT.

The V call is TRBV6-6, the J call TRBJ2-2; 7 nucleotides line up with TRBD1. This CDR3 spans 14 amino acids. The ends lost 6 bases at V and 4 bases at J; junction bases unmatched: 5. Germline CDR1 is MNHNY and CDR2 is SVGAGI (reference sequence). CDR3 sequence (DNA): TGTGCCAGCAGCTCGACAGGGAGCACCGGGGAGCTGTTTTTT. Encoded protein: CASSSTGSTGELFF.

V and J are TRBV6-5 and TRBJ1-1; no clear D. Germline CDR1 is MNHEY and CDR2 is SVGAGI. Trimming left V 3 bases short and J 1 base short, with 6 bases between. This CDR3 comprises 13 residues. The CDR3 reads CASSYEENTEAFF. CDR3 DNA sequence: TGTGCCAGCAGTTATGAGGAGAACACTGAAGCTTTCTTT.

This clone was detected only once. This sample includes further DNA sequences coding for the same CDR3. The chain carries TRBV5-4 and TRBJ1-2; D is unresolved. Germline V gives CDR1 SGHNT, CDR2 YYREEE (reference sequence). V lost 1 base and J 4 bases, leaving 14 bases between the germline ends. There are 15 residues in the CDR3. Here the CDR3 reads CASSLTVNGLYGYTF. The CDR3 DNA is TGTGCCAGCAGCTTGACGGTCAATGGACTCTATGGCTACACCTTC.

The CDR3 DNA reads as TGTGCCAGCAGCCTAGGCGGTAATTCACCCCTCCACTTT. Residues: CASSLGGNSPLHF. J is TRBJ1-6 and V is TRBV7-9; D gene unclear. Trimming left V 5 bases short and J 6 bases short, with 8 bases between. This CDR3 is 13 amino acids long. CDR1 is SEHNR and CDR2 is FQNEAQ in the germline V gene (reference sequence).

The chain couples TRBV9 to TRBJ1-1; 7 positions match TRBD1. Germline loops: CDR1 SGDLS, CDR2 YYNGEE. The CDR3 covers 15 residues. With 1 base clipped from V and 3 bases from J, the junction kept 6 bases outside the gene matches. The CDR3 region is CASSVHGQGDTEAFF. In nucleotides, the CDR3 is TGTGCCAGCAGCGTACACGGTCAGGGGGACACTGAAGCTTTCTTT. The whole variable domain, filled in from reference TRBV9 and TRBJ1-1, reads DSGVTQTPKHLITATGQRVTLRCSPRSGDLSVYWYQQSLDQGLQFLIQYYNGEERAKGNILERFSAQQFPDLHSELNLSSLELGDSALYFCASSVHGQGDTEAFFGQGTRLTVV.

V and J are TRBV7-2 and TRBJ2-1; D uncertain. The germline gives CDR1 SGHTA, CDR2 FQGNSA. The length of the CDR3 is 11 residues. Trimming pared 2 bases from V and 7 bases from J, leaving 3 bases between. The CDR3 DNA follows: TGTGCCAGCAGCTTACGGAATGAGCAGTTCTTC. It yields the protein CASSLRNEQFF.

In DNA form, the CDR3 reads TGCGCCAGCAGCGTGGACAGGCCCTCACCCGGGGAGCTGTTTTTT. This codes for CASSVDRPSPGELFF. The V gene is TRBV5-1, the J gene TRBJ2-2; TRBD1 matches at 7 bases. Germline values: CDR1 SGHRS, CDR2 YFSETQ. This CDR3 spans 15 amino acids. The junction had 9 bases not matched to a gene; V was cut back by 4 bases and J by 6 bases.